Listed here are 27 T cell receptor beta chains from one sample, sequenced in a study of Ad26.COV2.S vaccination and SARS-CoV-2 variants. Profiled with immunoSEQ multiplex PCR; TCRdb holds only in-frame clones, not every one. The table records roughly 320,000 clones, more than 70% of them present only once. This sample's treatment: roughly 18 received Ad26.COV2.S at low or high dose, single or two shots; 5 received placebo; per-sample allocation not given. The study sampled participants on day 63 after the first vaccine or placebo injection. Sequencing used peripheral blood, obtained in a trial of Ad26.COV2.S vaccine versus placebo. These receptors were taken from a person aged 18-65 years who received the Ad26.COV2.S COVID-19 vaccine or a placebo.

The chain joins TRBV5-1 to TRBJ2-3; D is unclear. Germline values: CDR1 SGHRS, CDR2 YFSETQ. The CDR3 spans 14 residues. The V end lost 5 bases, the J end lost 0 bases, and 10 bases lay between the germline ends. DNA for the CDR3: TGCGCCAGCAGGACTCAAACTAGCACAGATACGCAGTATTTT. Residues: CASRTQTSTDTQYF.

The chain carries TRBV5-1 and TRBJ2-2; D is possibly TRBD2 (5 bases). The germline CDR1 and CDR2 sequences are SGHRS and YFSETQ. With 2 bases removed from V and 5 bases from J, the gap between germline ends came to 10 bases. The CDR3 covers 14 residues. The CDR3 region has the DNA TGCGCCAGCAGCTTAGAGGGCATAACCGGGGAGCTGTTTTTT. Encoded protein: CASSLEGITGELFF.

The rearrangement uses TRBV30 and TRBJ1-2, with D hard to call. Trimming shortened V by 3 bases and J by 6 bases, and 17 bases separated the two germline ends. CDR1 and CDR2 (germline): GTSNPN, SVGIG (reference sequence). This CDR3 region has 14 residues. The CDR3 region has the DNA TGTGCCTGGAGGGCATTGACCCGTTTGGATGGCTACACCTTC. Translating it yields CAWRALTRLDGYTF.

This rearrangement joins TRBV5-5 to TRBJ2-7; D gene unclear. In germline, CDR1 is SGHKS, CDR2 YYEKEE (reference sequence). Trimming took off 0 bases at V and 6 bases at J, with 13 bases between the two ends. This CDR3 contains 14 residues. CDR3 sequence: CASSLDSLSLEQYF. CDR3 coding DNA: TGTGCCAGCAGCTTGGACAGCCTATCACTCGAGCAGTACTTC.

This chain uses TRBV30 with TRBJ2-3; D tentatively fits TRBD1 or TRBD2 (6 bases each). Germline V lookup: CDR1 GTSNPN, CDR2 SVGIG (reference sequence). Trimming took 2 bases from V and 3 from J, leaving 12 bases between them. The CDR3 sequence is 14 residues long. The CDR3: CAWSRWGATDTQYF. CDR3 sequence (DNA): TGTGCCTGGAGTCGGTGGGGGGCGACAGATACGCAGTATTTT.

The chain combines TRBV9 with TRBJ1-6; D ambiguous. The CDR3 covers 13 residues. With 0 bases removed from V and 9 bases from J, the gap between germline ends came to 7 bases. The germline gives CDR1 SGDLS, CDR2 YYNGEE. This CDR3 reads CASSVDGFSPLHF. The CDR3 nucleotides read TGTGCCAGCAGCGTAGATGGGTTTTCACCCCTCCACTTT.

The V and J genes are TRBV7-9 and TRBJ1-6; D is perhaps TRBD1 (6 bases). Trimming took off 6 bases at V and 8 bases at J, with 17 bases between the two ends. CDR1 and CDR2 from the germline V gene are SEHNR and FQNEAQ (reference sequence). CDR3 length: 15 residues. CDR3 sequence reads: CASSSSGTPYSPLHF. CDR3 nucleotides: TGTGCCAGCAGTTCCTCCGGGACACCCTATTCACCCCTCCACTTT.

The chain employs TRBV27 and TRBJ2-7, with D unresolved. V was trimmed by 7 bases and J by 3 bases, leaving 4 bases between them. Germline loops: CDR1 MNHEY, CDR2 SMNVEV (reference sequence). This CDR3 has 10 residues. The CDR3 DNA is TGTGCCAGCATCCGCTACGAGCAGTACTTC. Translation: CASIRYEQYF.

This sequence joins TRBV7-2 and TRBJ1-5; TRBD1 matches at 9 bases. CDR3 length: 14 amino acids. Germline-derived CDR1 and CDR2 are SGHTA and FQGNSA. The junction had 8 bases not matched to a gene; V was cut back by 6 bases and J by 8 bases. The CDR3 sequence is CASSPTGGSEPQHF. The DNA for the CDR3 is TGTGCCAGCAGTCCTACAGGGGGCAGTGAGCCCCAGCATTTT. Variable domain in full (rest from reference TRBV7-2 and TRBJ1-5): GAGVSQSPSNKVTEKGKDVELRCDPISGHTALYWYRQSLGQGLEFLIYFQGNSAPDKSGLPSDRFSAERTGGSVSTLTIQRTQQEDSAVYLCASSPTGGSEPQHFGDGTRLSIL.

This clone was seen only a few times. The CDR3 protein is CASSLDSYNEQFF. Written as DNA, the CDR3 is TGTGCCAGCAGCTTGGACTCCTACAATGAGCAGTTCTTC. The chain couples TRBV2 to TRBJ2-1; D gene unclear. The V gene lost 6 bases and the J gene lost 0 bases, with 6 bases spanning the gap. There are 13 residues in the CDR3. Germline CDR1 and CDR2: SNHLY and FYNNEI.

This clone has a single count. This chain uses TRBV7-2 with TRBJ1-4, with D tentatively TRBD1 (5 bases). V gave up 3 bases and J gave up 5 bases, with 7 bases separating them. The CDR3 spans 13 residues. The germline V gene has CDR1 SGHTA and CDR2 FQGNSA. CDR3 sequence (DNA): TGTGCCAGCAGCTTGGCAGGGAATGAAAAACTGTTTTTT. Translation: CASSLAGNEKLFF.

This rearrangement joins TRBV9 to TRBJ1-1; 7 nucleotides agree with TRBD1. Germline lookup yields CDR1 SGDLS and CDR2 YYNGEE. CDR3 length: 15 residues. The V segment lost 2 bases and the J segment 3 bases; nucleotides outside the gene matches: 7. CDR3: CASSVNRGWDTEAFF. In nucleotides, the CDR3 is TGTGCCAGCAGCGTGAACAGGGGTTGGGACACTGAAGCTTTCTTT.

The chain combines TRBV4-1 with TRBJ2-3, with D perhaps matching TRBD1 (5 bases). The V gene lost 1 base and the J gene lost 1 base, with 12 bases spanning the gap. The CDR3 has 16 amino acids. The germline V gene encodes CDR1 MGHRA and CDR2 YSYEKL. The CDR3 here is CASSQGLVGRTDTQYF. The CDR3 DNA reads as TGCGCCAGCAGCCAAGGCCTTGTGGGGCGCACAGATACGCAGTATTTT.

In its sample, this clone was seen a few times. The gene calls are TRBV10-3 and TRBJ1-1, with D possibly TRBD1 on 5 matching bases. The CDR3 runs to 15 residues. Trimming stripped 5 bases from V and 0 bases from J, with 13 bases between. Germline CDR1 ENHRY, CDR2 SYGVKD. The CDR3 region is CAISPLRDMNTEAFF. In DNA form, the CDR3 reads TGTGCCATCAGTCCACTCAGGGATATGAACACTGAAGCTTTCTTT.

This chain connects TRBV6-6 to TRBJ2-5; TRBD1 agrees at 11 bases. CDR1 and CDR2 (germline): MNHNY, SVGAGI (reference sequence). The V and J ends lost 6 bases and 5 bases, in that order; junction bases with no gene match: 8. CDR3 length equals 15 residues. CDR3 region: CASRSTGTGGETQYF. The DNA of the CDR3 is TGTGCCAGCAGGTCCACCGGGACAGGGGGGGAGACCCAGTACTTC.

In DNA form, the CDR3 reads TGTGCCAGCAGCCAAGCAGGGGCTACGGGCTACACCTTC. Protein product: CASSQAGATGYTF. The genes are TRBV3-1 (or the pseudogene TRBV3-2) and TRBJ1-2, with D possibly matching TRBD1 (6 bases). V gave up 1 base and J gave up 8 bases, with 11 bases separating them. This CDR3 is 13 amino acids long. Germline V gives CDR1 LGHDT, CDR2 YNNKEL (reference sequence).

The V gene is TRBV1, the J gene TRBJ1-4. TRBV1 is an annotated pseudogene. CDR3 size: 14 residues. The CDR3 DNA sequence: TGCACCAGCAGCCAAGAGACCCCGCCGGGGACACTGTTTTTT. Its protein is CTSSQETPPGTLFF.

CDR3 nucleotides: TGTGCCAGCAGTACACAGGGGGGTATCGGTGGGGCCAACGTCCTGACTTTC. Its protein is CASSTQGGIGGANVLTF. J is TRBJ2-6 and V is TRBV5-5; 8 nucleotides agree with TRBD1. Germline lookup yields CDR1 SGHKS and CDR2 YYEKEE (reference sequence). The CDR3 consists of 17 residues. V was clipped by 5 bases and J by 3 bases; unmatched bases: 10.

The CDR3 loop is CASSPYSGEFNEQFF. As DNA, the CDR3 is TGTGCCAGCTCACCATATAGCGGGGAGTTTAATGAGCAGTTCTTC. The V gene is TRBV18, the J gene TRBJ2-1, with 8 bases identical to TRBD2. CDR3 size: 15 residues. J lost 7 bases, V lost 2 bases, and 7 bases had no gene match. Germline CDR1 reads KGHSH; CDR2 reads LQKENI.

V and J are TRBV18 and TRBJ1-4, with D maybe TRBD1 (5 bases). CDR1 and CDR2 from the germline V gene are KGHSH and LQKENI. CDR3 length equals 14 residues. The V end lost 1 base, the J end lost 8 bases, and 11 bases lay between the germline ends. This CDR3 reads CASSPRGQGEKLFF. CDR3 sequence (DNA): TGTGCCAGCTCACCACGGGGTCAGGGAGAAAAACTGTTTTTT.

Notes on this clone: Different DNA sequences within this sample yield the same CDR3. V and J are TRBV20-1 and TRBJ1-2; D is unclear. Between the trimmed V and J ends, which lost 3 bases and 4 bases, there was a span of 6 bases. This CDR3 spans 11 amino acids. Looked up from germline, CDR1 is DFQATT and CDR2 is SNEGSKA (reference sequence). In DNA, the CDR3 is TGCAGTGCTAGGGGGATCTATGGCTACACCTTC. It translates to CSARGIYGYTF.

The chain recombines TRBV5-6 with TRBJ1-2; D may be TRBD1 (6 bases). Between the trimmed V and J ends, which lost 2 bases and 0 bases, there was a span of 11 bases. Germline-derived CDR1 and CDR2 are SGHDT and YYEEEE. The CDR3 has 15 amino acids. The CDR3 is CASSFQDRSNYGYTF. CDR3 coding DNA: TGTGCCAGCAGCTTTCAAGACAGGTCTAACTATGGCTACACCTTC.

CDR3 DNA sequence: TGTGCCAGCAGTGAGCAGGGCAGGAGCTCTGGGGCCAACGTCCTGACTTTC. This encodes CASSEQGRSSGANVLTF. This chain links TRBV6-1 with TRBJ2-6; TRBD1 is a possible D gene (5 bases). The length of the CDR3 is 17 residues. The germline V gene encodes CDR1 MNHNS and CDR2 SASEGT. V was shortened by 3 bases and J by 0 bases, with 12 bases between the two germline ends.

The CDR3 loop reads CSAPVGGYTF. The CDR3 DNA sequence: TGCAGTGCTCCCGTGGGTGGCTACACCTTC. The chain joins TRBV20-1 to TRBJ1-2; the D is unclear. The CDR3 length is 10 residues. Trimming left V 5 bases short and J 7 bases short, with 8 bases between. Germline assignment: CDR1 DFQATT and CDR2 SNEGSKA (reference sequence).

J is TRBJ1-5 and V is TRBV6-6, with TRBD1 matching 9 bases. Germline CDR1 reads MNHNY; CDR2 reads SVGAGI (reference sequence). This CDR3 region has 16 residues. V lost 5 bases, J lost 3 bases, and 8 bases stayed unmatched. CDR3 loop: CASSPGQGRINQPQHF. The CDR3 DNA reads as TGTGCCAGCAGTCCCGGACAGGGGAGAATCAATCAGCCCCAGCATTTT.

The chain couples TRBV7-2 to TRBJ1-2; possibly TRBD1 for D (6 bases). The length of the CDR3 is 14 residues. CDR1 and CDR2 from the germline V gene are SGHTA and FQGNSA. V shed 0 bases and J shed 8 bases, with 13 bases lying between them. CDR3 bases: TGTGCCAGCAGCTTAGCGATAGGGGGGGAAGGCTACACCTTC. As protein: CASSLAIGGEGYTF.

V is TRBV6-5 and J is TRBJ2-7, with TRBD1 matching over 11 bases. V dropped 8 bases and J dropped 4; count of bases not matched to a gene: 7. The CDR3 covers 14 residues. Germline V gene lookup returns CDR1 MNHEY and CDR2 SVGAGI. The CDR3 sequence is CASRRDRGFYEQYF. CDR3 sequence (DNA): TGTGCCAGCCGACGGGACAGGGGGTTTTACGAGCAGTACTTC.